This T cell receptor (beta chain) was identified in a study of cytomegalovirus exposure and HLA in healthy donors. TCRdb's table, derived via immunoSEQ multiplex PCR, lists solely in-frame clones and lacks some. The table lists 95,000 to 150,000 clones, approximately 94% of them singletons, with 1.7% in the top ten. This CDR3 spans 14 amino acids. Trimming removed 5 bases from V and 5 bases from J; junction bases left unmatched: 8. Germline V lookup: CDR1 SGHTA, CDR2 FQGNSA. V gene TRBV7-2 combines with J gene TRBJ1-1; 7 nucleotides match TRBD1. This sequence originates from a man aged 18 to 30 in good health and CMV-seronegative. Sequenced sample: PBMCs. The chain's CDR3 is CASSLGAGGTEAFF. In DNA form, the CDR3 reads TGTGCCAGCAGCCTCGGCGCAGGGGGGACTGAAGCTTTCTTT.